This T cell receptor (beta chain) was recovered during a study of T cells of healthy individuals. Via MiXCR, TCRdb re-called the 5' RACE reads, giving one row per CDR3 protein. The data show 85,000 to 100,000 distinct CDR3 sequences, roughly 15% seen once. CDR1 and CDR2 from the germline V gene are MGHDK and SYGVNS. The CDR3 covers 17 residues. Trimming at V came to 3 bases and at J to 4 bases, leaving 9 bases not matched to a gene. This clonotype has a handful of counts. The sequence came from a human donor in good health. The genes are TRBV25-1 and TRBJ2-5; 12 bases align to TRBD2. CDR3 loop: CASSDHLPSGRGETQYF. As DNA, the CDR3 is TGTGCCAGCAGTGATCACCTCCCTAGCGGGAGGGGAGAGACCCAGTACTTC.